The 4 T cell receptor beta chains in this list originate from one sample, sequenced in a study of chemoradiotherapy in HPV16-positive cancers. The table came from immunoSEQ multiplex PCR; TCRdb's copy has only in-frame clones and leaves some out. The sample lists tens of thousands of clones, almost 90% occurring once. Sequenced here: blood, sampled from a patient who underwent chemoradiotherapy. Receptors were obtained from a human donor with HPV-associated anogenital cancer.

The V gene is TRBV15, the J gene TRBJ1-2, with D possibly being TRBD1 (6 bases). Trimming left V 1 base short and J 4 bases short, with 10 bases between. The CDR3 has 14 residues. Germline V CDR1 and CDR2: LNHNV, YYDKDF (reference sequence). DNA of the CDR3: TGTGCCACCAGCAGAGGAACAGGGTTCTATGGCTACACCTTC. Translation gives CATSRGTGFYGYTF.

The chain carries TRBV4-2 and TRBJ2-5; D gene ambiguous. CDR1 is LGHNA and CDR2 is YNFKEQ in the germline V gene. This CDR3 is built from 15 residues. Trimming pared 4 bases from V and 2 bases from J, leaving 14 bases between. The CDR3 here is CASSLSQGQQETQYF. As DNA, the CDR3 is TGTGCCAGCAGCCTAAGCCAAGGTCAGCAAGAGACCCAGTACTTC.

The CDR3: CASSVVDARGTGELFF. The CDR3 region has the DNA TGTGCCAGCAGCGTAGTGGACGCCCGGGGCACCGGGGAGCTGTTTTTT. This sequence joins TRBV9 and TRBJ2-2, with D possibly being TRBD2 (5 bases). CDR3 length: 16 residues. V lost 0 bases and J lost 4, with 13 bases in between. Per germline, CDR1 SGDLS and CDR2 YYNGEE.

This sequence joins TRBV5-4 and TRBJ1-1; D ambiguous. In germline, CDR1 is SGHNT, CDR2 YYREEE (reference sequence). V lost 0 bases and J lost 1, with 4 bases in between. This CDR3 is built from 13 residues. The CDR3 DNA follows: TGTGCCAGCAGCTTGGACGCGAACACTGAAGCTTTCTTT. It translates to CASSLDANTEAFF.